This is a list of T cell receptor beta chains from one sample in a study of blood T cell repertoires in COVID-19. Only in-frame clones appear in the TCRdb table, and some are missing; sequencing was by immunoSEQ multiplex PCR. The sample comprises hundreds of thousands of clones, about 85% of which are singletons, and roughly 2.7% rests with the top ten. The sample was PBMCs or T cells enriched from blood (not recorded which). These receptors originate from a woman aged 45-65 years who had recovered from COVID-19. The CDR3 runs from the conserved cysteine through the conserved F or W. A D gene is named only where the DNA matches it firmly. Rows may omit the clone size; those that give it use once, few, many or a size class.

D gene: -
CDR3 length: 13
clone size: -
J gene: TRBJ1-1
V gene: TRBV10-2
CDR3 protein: CASSEGQNTEAFF
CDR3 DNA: TGCGCCAGCAGCGAGGGGCAGAACACTGAAGCTTTCTTT

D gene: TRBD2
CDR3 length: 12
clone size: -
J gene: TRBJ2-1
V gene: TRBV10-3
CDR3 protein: CAISEAGNEQFF
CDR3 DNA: TGTGCCATCAGTGAAGCGGGGAATGAGCAGTTCTTC

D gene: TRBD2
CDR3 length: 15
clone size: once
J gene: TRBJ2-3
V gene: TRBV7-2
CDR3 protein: CASSKVAGGPDTQYF
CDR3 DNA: TGTGCCAGCAGCAAGGTAGCGGGGGGGCCAGATACGCAGTATTTT

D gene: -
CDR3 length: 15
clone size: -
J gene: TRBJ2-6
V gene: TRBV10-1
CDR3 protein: CASSEGGSGANVLTF
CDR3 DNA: TGCGCCAGCAGTGAAGGGGGCTCTGGGGCCAACGTCCTGACTTTC

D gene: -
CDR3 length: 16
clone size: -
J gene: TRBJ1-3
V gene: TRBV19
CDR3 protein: CASSMLQGTTGNTIYF
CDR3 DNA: TGTGCCAGTAGTATGTTGCAGGGAACGACTGGAAACACCATATATTTT

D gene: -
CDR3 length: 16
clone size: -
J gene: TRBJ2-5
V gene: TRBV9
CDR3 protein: CASSVGGSGGQETQYF
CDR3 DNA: TGTGCCAGCAGCGTAGGGGGTAGCGGAGGCCAAGAGACCCAGTACTTC

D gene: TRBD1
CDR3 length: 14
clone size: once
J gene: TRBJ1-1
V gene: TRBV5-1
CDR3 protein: CASSTGQGSTEAFF
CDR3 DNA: TGCGCCAGCAGCACCGGACAGGGAAGCACTGAAGCTTTCTTT

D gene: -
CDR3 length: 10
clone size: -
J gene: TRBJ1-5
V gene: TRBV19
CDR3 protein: CASIGQPQHF
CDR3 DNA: TGTGCCAGTATCGGTCAGCCCCAGCATTTT

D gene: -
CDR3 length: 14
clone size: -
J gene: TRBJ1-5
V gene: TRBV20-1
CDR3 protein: CSASPGGRNQPQHF
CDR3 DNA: TGCAGTGCTAGTCCCGGGGGACGGAATCAGCCCCAGCATTTT

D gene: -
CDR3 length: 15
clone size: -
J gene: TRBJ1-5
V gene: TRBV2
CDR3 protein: CASDRRLGSNQPQHF
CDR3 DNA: TGTGCCAGCGACAGGAGGCTAGGAAGCAATCAGCCCCAGCATTTT

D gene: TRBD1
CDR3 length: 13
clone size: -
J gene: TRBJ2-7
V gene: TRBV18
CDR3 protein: CASSRQGSNEQYF
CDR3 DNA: TGTGCCAGCTCACGACAGGGGAGCAACGAGCAGTACTTC

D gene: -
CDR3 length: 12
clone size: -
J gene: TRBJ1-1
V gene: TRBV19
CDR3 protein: CASNAGLTEAFF
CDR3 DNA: TGTGCCAGTAACGCAGGCCTCACTGAAGCTTTCTTT

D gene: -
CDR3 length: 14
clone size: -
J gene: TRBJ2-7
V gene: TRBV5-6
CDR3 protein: CASSKGQSSYEQYF
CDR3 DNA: TGTGCCAGCAGCAAAGGACAGAGCTCCTACGAGCAGTACTTC

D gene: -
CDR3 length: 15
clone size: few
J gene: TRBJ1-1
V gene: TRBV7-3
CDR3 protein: CASSLYPGRWTEAFF
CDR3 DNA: TGTGCCAGCAGCTTATATCCGGGTAGGTGGACTGAAGCTTTCTTT

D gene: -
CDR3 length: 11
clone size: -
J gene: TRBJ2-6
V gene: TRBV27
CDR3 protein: CASSSSNVLTF
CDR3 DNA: TGTGCCAGCAGTTCCTCCAACGTCCTGACTTTC

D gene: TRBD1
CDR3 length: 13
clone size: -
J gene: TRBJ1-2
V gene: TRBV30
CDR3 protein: CAWSRQGRYGYTF
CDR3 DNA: TGTGCCTGGAGTAGACAGGGGCGATATGGCTACACCTTC

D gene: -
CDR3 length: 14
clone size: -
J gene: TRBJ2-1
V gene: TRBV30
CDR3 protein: CAWSKGVSYNEQFF
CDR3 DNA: TGTGCCTGGAGTAAGGGGGTCTCCTACAATGAGCAGTTCTTC

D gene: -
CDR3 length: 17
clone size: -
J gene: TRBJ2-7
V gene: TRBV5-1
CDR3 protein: CASSLSSITGAPYEQYF
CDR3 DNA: TGCGCCAGCAGCTTGTCAAGTATTACAGGTGCTCCCTACGAGCAGTACTTC

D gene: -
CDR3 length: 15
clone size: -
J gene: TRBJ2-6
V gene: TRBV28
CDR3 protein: CACNEEGSGANVLTF
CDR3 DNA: TGTGCCTGCAATGAGGAGGGCTCTGGGGCCAACGTCCTGACTTTC

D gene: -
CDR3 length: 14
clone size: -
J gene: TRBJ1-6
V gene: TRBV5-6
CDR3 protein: CASSLPRSDSPLHF
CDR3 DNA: TGTGCCAGCAGCTTGCCCAGGTCAGATTCACCCCTCCACTTT

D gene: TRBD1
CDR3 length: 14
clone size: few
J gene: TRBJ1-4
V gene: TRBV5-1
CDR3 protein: CASSYGQAGEKLFF
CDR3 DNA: TGCGCCAGCAGCTACGGACAGGCGGGTGAAAAACTGTTTTTT

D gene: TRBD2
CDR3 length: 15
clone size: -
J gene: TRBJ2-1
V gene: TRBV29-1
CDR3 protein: CSVEALADSYNEQFF
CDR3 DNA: TGCAGCGTTGAAGCCCTAGCGGACTCCTACAATGAGCAGTTCTTC

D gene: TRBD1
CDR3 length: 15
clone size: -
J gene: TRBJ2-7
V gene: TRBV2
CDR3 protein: CASSHPGQGAGEQYF
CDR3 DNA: TGTGCCAGCAGTCACCCCGGACAGGGGGCGGGGGAGCAGTACTTC

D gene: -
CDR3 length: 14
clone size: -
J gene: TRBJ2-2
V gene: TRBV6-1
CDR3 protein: CASSDVRGSGELFF
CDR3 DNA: TGTGCCAGCAGTGACGTAAGGGGGTCCGGGGAGCTGTTTTTT

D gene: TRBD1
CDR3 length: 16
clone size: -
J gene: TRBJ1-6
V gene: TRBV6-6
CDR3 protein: CASRDRDRGPNSPLHF
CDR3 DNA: TGTGCCAGCAGGGACCGGGACAGGGGGCCGAATTCACCCCTCCACTTT

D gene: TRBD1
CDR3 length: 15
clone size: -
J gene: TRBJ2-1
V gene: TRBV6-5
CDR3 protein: CATETGTGPYNEQFF
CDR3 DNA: TGTGCCACCGAAACCGGGACAGGGCCCTACAATGAGCAGTTCTTC

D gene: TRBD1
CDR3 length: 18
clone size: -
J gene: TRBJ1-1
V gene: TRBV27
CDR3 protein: CASSRFLASTGENTEAFF
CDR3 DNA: TGTGCCAGCAGTCGGTTCCTGGCCTCTACAGGGGAGAACACTGAAGCTTTCTTT

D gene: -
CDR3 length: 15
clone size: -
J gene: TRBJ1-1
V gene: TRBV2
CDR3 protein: CASRRQVQSNTEAFF
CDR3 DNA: TGTGCCAGCAGGAGACAGGTCCAATCGAACACTGAAGCTTTCTTT

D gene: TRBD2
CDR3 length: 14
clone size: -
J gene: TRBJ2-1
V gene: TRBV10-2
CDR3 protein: CASKPGTSGGEQFF
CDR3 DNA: TGCGCCAGTAAACCCGGGACTAGCGGGGGTGAGCAGTTCTTC

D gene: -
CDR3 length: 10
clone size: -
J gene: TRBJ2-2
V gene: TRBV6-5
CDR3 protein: CASTAGELFF
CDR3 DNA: TGTGCCAGCACTGCCGGGGAGCTGTTTTTT

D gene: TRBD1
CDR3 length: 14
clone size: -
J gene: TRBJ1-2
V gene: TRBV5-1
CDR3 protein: CASSLEGANYGYTF
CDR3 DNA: TGCGCCAGCAGCTTGGAGGGGGCCAACTATGGCTACACCTTC

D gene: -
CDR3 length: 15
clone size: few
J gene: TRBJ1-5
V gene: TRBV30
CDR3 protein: CAWSAGTLGNQPQHF
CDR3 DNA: TGTGCCTGGAGTGCCGGGACACTGGGCAATCAGCCCCAGCATTTT

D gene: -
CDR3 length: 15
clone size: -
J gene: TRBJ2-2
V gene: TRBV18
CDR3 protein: CASSPGTSNTGELFF
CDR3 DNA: TGTGCCAGCTCACCCGGGACATCGAACACCGGGGAGCTGTTTTTT

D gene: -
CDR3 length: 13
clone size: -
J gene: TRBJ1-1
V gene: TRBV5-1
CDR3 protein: CASSFRVNTEAFF
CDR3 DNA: TGCGCCAGCAGCTTTAGAGTGAACACTGAAGCTTTCTTT

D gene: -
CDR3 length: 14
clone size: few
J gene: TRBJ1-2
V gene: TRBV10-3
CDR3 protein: CAISVEGEGYGYTF
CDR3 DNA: TGTGCCATCAGTGTTGAAGGGGAAGGCTATGGCTACACCTTC

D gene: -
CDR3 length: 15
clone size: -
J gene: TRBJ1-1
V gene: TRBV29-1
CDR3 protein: CSVDGGRSDPTEAFF
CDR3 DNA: TGCAGCGTTGATGGGGGGAGGTCGGATCCGACTGAAGCTTTCTTT

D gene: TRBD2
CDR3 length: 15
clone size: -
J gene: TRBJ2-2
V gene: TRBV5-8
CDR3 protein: CASSLLAANTGELFF
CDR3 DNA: TGTGCCAGCAGCCTACTAGCGGCGAACACCGGGGAGCTGTTTTTT

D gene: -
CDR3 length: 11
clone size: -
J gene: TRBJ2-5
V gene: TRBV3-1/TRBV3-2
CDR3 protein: CASRAAETQYF
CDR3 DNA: TGTGCCAGCAGGGCAGCGGAGACCCAGTACTTC

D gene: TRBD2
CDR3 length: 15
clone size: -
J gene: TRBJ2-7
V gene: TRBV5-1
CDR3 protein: CASSLMGGVAYEQYF
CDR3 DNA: TGCGCCAGCAGCTTGATGGGGGGGGTTGCCTACGAGCAGTACTTC

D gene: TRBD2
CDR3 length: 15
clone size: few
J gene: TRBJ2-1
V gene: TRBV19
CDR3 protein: CASSLLFSGDNEQFF
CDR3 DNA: TGTGCCAGTAGCCTACTCTTTAGCGGGGACAATGAGCAGTTCTTC

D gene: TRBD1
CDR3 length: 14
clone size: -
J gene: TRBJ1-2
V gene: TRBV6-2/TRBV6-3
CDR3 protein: CASSMGQENYGYTF
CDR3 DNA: TGTGCCAGCAGTATGGGACAGGAAAACTATGGCTACACCTTC

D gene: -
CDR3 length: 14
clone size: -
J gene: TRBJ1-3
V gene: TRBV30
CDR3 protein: CAWRTLYSGNTIYF
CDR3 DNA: TGTGCCTGGAGAACGCTCTACTCTGGAAACACCATATATTTT

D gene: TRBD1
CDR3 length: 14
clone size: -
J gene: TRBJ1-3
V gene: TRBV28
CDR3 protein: CASRETGVGDTIYF
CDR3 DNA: TGTGCCAGCAGGGAAACAGGGGTTGGGGACACCATATATTTT

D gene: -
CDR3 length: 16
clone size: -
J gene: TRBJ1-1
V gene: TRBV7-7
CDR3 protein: CASSPTIDRLRTEAFF
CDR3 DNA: TGTGCCAGCAGCCCAACGATCGACAGGCTTCGGACTGAAGCTTTCTTT

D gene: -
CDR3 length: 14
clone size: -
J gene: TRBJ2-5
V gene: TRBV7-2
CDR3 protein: CASSLSGALETQYF
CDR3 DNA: TGTGCCAGCAGCTTAAGTGGGGCCCTGGAGACCCAGTACTTC

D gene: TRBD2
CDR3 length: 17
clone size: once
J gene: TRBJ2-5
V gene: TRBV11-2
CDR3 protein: CASSHAWRGGRVETQYF
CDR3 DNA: TGTGCCAGCAGCCACGCGTGGCGGGGGGGCCGGGTGGAGACCCAGTACTTC

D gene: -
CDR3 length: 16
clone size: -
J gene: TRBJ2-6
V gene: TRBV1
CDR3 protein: CTSYRPRGTGANVLTF
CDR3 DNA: TGCACCTCCTACCGGCCCCGGGGGACTGGGGCCAACGTCCTGACTTTC

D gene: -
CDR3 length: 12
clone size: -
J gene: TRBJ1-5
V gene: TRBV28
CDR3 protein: CATRLTNQPQHF
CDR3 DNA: TGTGCCACCCGACTCACGAATCAGCCCCAGCATTTT

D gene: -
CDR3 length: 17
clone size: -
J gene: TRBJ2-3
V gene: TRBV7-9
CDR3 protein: CASSLARRTGAGDTQYF
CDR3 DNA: TGTGCCAGCAGCTTAGCGCGACGGACGGGAGCGGGAGATACGCAGTATTTT

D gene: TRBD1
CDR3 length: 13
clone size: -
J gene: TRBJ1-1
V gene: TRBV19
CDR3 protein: CATSLQGETEAFF
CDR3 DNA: TGTGCCACTTCCTTACAGGGGGAGACTGAAGCTTTCTTT

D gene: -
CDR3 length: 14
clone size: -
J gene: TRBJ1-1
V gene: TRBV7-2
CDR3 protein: CASSLSRTVAEAFF
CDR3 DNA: TGTGCCAGCAGCTTATCTAGGACAGTAGCTGAAGCTTTCTTT

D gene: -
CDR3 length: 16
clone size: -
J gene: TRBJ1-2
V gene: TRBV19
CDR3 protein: CASSDSGGGLFYGYTF
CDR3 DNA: TGTGCCAGCTCCGACTCGGGGGGCGGTCTCTTCTATGGCTACACCTTC

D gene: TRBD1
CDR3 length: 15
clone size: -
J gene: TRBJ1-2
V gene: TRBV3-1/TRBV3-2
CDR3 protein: CASSQPGQENYGYTF
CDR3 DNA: TGTGCCAGCAGCCAACCGGGACAGGAGAACTATGGCTACACCTTC

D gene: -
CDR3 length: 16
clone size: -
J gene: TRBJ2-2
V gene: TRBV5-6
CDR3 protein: CASSSSTERSTGELFF
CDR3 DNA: TGTGCCAGCAGCTCGTCAACGGAGCGGAGCACCGGGGAGCTGTTTTTT

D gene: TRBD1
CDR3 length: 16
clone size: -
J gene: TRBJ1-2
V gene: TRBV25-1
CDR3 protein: CASSDSLQGAEYGYTF
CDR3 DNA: TGTGCCAGTTCCGACTCATTACAGGGGGCTGAATATGGCTACACCTTC

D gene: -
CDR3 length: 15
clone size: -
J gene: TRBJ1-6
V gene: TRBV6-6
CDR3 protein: CASSYSYPNYSPLHF
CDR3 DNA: TGTGCCAGCAGTTACTCCTACCCAAATTATTCACCCCTCCACTTT

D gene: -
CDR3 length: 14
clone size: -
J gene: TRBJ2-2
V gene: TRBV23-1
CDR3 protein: CASSQSAGSGELFF
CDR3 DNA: TGCGCCAGCAGTCAATCGGCAGGCTCCGGGGAGCTGTTTTTT

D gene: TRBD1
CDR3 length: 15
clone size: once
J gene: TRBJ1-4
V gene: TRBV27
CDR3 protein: CASRLQGATNEKLFF
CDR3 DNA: TGTGCCAGCCGCCTCCAGGGGGCAACTAATGAAAAACTGTTTTTT

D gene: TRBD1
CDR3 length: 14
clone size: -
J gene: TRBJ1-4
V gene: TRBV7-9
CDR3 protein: CASSLGQGEEKLFF
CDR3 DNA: TGTGCCAGCAGCCTGGGACAGGGAGAAGAAAAACTGTTTTTT

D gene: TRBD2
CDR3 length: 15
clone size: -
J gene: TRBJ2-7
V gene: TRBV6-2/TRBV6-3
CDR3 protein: CASSYPGLAAYEQYF
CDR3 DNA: TGTGCCAGCAGTTATCCGGGACTAGCGGCCTACGAGCAGTACTTC